The present T cell receptor beta chain was sequenced within a study of cytomegalovirus exposure and HLA in healthy donors. Study-wide context: About 77 million unique TCRs from HLA-typed donors made up an early data release. Study conclusions and caveats: Reports state that TCR beta sequences accurately predicted most subjects' HLA-A and HLA-B alleles.

The ends lost 4 bases at V and 2 bases at J; junction bases unmatched: 7. Looked up from germline, CDR1 is SGDLS and CDR2 is YYNGEE. CDR3 length equals 15 residues. 60 Vbeta and 13 Jbeta primers were used in PCR. The method was immunoSEQ multiplex PCR; TCRdb's version includes in-frame clones alone and lacks a portion of them. The table lists approximately 100,000 clones. About this clone: Its antigen is currently unknown.

The J gene is TRBJ2-3, the V gene TRBV9; 7 nucleotides line up with TRBD2. The receptor comes from a man between 50 and 59 years old in good health and CMV-seronegative. The sequenced sample consisted of PBMCs. The CDR3 region has the DNA TGTGCCAGCAGCTGGGCGGGGGAGTTCACAGATACGCAGTATTTT. Its translation is CASSWAGEFTDTQYF.